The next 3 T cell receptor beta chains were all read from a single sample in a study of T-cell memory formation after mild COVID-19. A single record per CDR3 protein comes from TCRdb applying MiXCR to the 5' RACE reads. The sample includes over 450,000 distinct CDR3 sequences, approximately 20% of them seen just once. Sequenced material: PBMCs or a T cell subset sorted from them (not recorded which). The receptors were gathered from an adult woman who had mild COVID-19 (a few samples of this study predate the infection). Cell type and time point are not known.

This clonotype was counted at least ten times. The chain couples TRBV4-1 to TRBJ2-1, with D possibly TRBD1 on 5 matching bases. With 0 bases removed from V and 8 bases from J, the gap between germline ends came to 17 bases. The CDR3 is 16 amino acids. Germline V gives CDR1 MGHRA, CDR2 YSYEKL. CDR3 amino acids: CASSQDRASRWDEQFF. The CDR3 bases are TGCGCCAGCAGCCAAGACAGGGCATCAAGGTGGGATGAGCAGTTCTTC.

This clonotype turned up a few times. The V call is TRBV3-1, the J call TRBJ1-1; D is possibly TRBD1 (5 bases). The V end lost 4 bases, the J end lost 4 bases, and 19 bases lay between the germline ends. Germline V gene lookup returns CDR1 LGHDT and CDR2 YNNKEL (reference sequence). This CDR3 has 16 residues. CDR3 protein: CASSLGRVNYGTEAFF. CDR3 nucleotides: TGTGCCAGCAGCCTTGGCAGGGTTAATTACGGCACTGAAGCTTTCTTT.

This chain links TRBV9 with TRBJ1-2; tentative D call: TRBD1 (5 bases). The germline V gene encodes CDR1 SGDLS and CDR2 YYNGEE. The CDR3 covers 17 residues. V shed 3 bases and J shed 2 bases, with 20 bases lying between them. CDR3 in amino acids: CASSATTVGRGNYGYTF. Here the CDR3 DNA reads TGTGCCAGCAGCGCAACTACGGTGGGACGGGGCAACTATGGCTACACCTTC.